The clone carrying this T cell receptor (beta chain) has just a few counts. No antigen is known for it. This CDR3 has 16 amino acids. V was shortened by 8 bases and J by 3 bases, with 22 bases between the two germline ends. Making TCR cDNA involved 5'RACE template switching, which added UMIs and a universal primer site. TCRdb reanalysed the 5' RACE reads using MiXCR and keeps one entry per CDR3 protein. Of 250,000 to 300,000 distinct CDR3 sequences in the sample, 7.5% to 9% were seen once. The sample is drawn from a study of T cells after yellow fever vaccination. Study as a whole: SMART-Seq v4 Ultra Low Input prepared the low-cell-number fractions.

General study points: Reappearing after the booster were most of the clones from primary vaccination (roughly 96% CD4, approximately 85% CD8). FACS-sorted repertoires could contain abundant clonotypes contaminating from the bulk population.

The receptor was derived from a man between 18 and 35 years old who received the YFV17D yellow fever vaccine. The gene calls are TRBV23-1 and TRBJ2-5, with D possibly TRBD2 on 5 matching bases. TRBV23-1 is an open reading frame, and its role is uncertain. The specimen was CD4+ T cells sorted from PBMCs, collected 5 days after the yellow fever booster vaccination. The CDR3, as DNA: TGCGCCAGCCCTCAAGAAACGAGGGAACGAAAAGAGACCCAGTACTTC. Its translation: CASPQETRERKETQYF.